These 27 T cell receptor beta chains share one sample of origin, sequenced in a study of tumor and adjacent non-tumor tissue in lung cancer. A modified ARM-PCR protocol with three rounds of nested PCR amplified TCRbeta. TCRdb passed the multiplex PCR reads through MiXCR, listing each CDR3 protein once. In the table there are 45,000 to 65,000 distinct CDR3 sequences, 74% of which are singletons. No cell sorting was done before RNA was extracted from the tissue. Distant lung tissue was collected more than 3 cm away from the tumor edge. Sequenced material: distant non-tumor lung tissue. Receptors originate from a woman aged 55-69 years with non-small cell lung cancer.

Of note for this clonotype: A read error may be the cause here, since a much bigger clone is one base away. The chain uses TRBV19 and TRBJ2-3; D assignment may be TRBD1 or TRBD2 (5 bases each). This CDR3 region has 14 residues. Germline values: CDR1 LNHDA, CDR2 SQIVND (reference sequence). Trimming removed 6 bases at V and 7 bases at J, with 17 bases between. CDR3 in amino acids: CASRRGVGAYTQYF. CDR3 nucleotides: TGTGCCAGTAGGAGGGGAGTCGGCGCATATACGCAGTATTTT.

Note on this clonotype: Germline is not matched at one junction end, which may reflect a read error. The V and J genes are TRBV6-6 and TRBJ2-7; the D is unclear. The end of the DNA is better explained by TRBJ2-1, so the J call may be wrong. Germline CDR1 is MNHNY and CDR2 is SVGAGI (reference sequence). CDR3 length: 13 amino acids. The CDR3 DNA follows: TGTACCAGCAGTGACAAGATGGGCTACGAGCAGTTCTTC. Translating gives CTSSDKMGYEQFF.

Remarks on this clonotype: No conserved phenylalanine or tryptophan ends this CDR3, so it is likely a read error. V gene TRBV6-2 or TRBV6-3 combines with J gene TRBJ1-2, with TRBD1 as a possible D gene (5 bases). V shed 0 bases and J shed 3 bases, with 14 bases lying between them. Germline V CDR1 and CDR2: MNHEY, SVGEGT. The CDR3 length is 16 residues. CDR3 amino acids: CASSYSRDPTDYGYTV. The DNA for the CDR3 is TGTGCCAGCAGTTACTCGAGGGACCCAACCGACTATGGCTACACCGTC.

Comments on this clonotype: An end of the junction does not agree with germline; a read error may underlie this. The J gene is TRBJ2-1, the V gene TRBV4-2; TRBD2 aligns across 8 bases. This CDR3 comprises 16 residues. Per germline, CDR1 LGHNA and CDR2 YNFKEQ. The CDR3 loop reads CASSPSQREPVTEQFF. The CDR3 bases are TGTGCTAGCAGCCCCTCACAGCGGGAGCCTGTCACTGAGCAGTTCTTC.

For this clonotype: The junction shows a germline mismatch at one end, possibly a read error. The chain is built from TRBV11-2 and TRBJ2-7; 11 bases are a match to TRBD2. Germline V gene lookup returns CDR1 SGHAT and CDR2 FQNNGV. The length of the CDR3 is 15 residues. The CDR3, as DNA: TGTGCCAACAGCCACGGTACTAGCGGGAGCTACGAGCAGTACTTC. Residues: CANSHGTSGSYEQYF.

This clonotype was picked up many times. This chain uses TRBV5-4 with TRBJ2-5; possibly TRBD2 for D (6 bases). This CDR3 is 16 amino acids long. Trimming left V 3 bases short and J 3 bases short, with 18 bases between. Germline V gene data show CDR1 as SGHNT and CDR2 as YYREEE (reference sequence). CDR3 nucleotides: TGTGCCAGCAGCTCTGGGGAGGAACGAGTGAAAGAGACCCAGTACTTC. It specifies CASSSGEERVKETQYF.

About this clonotype: It is likely a read error, because the conserved phenylalanine at the end of the CDR3 is missing. The CDR3 nucleotides are TGTGCCAGCAGCTTAGAATGTGGGACGGGAGGAGCTTTCATT. Its protein product is CASSLECGTGGAFI. The chain carries TRBV11-3 and TRBJ1-1, with D possibly being TRBD1 (5 bases). With 0 bases removed from V and 10 bases from J, the gap between germline ends came to 15 bases. Germline assignment: CDR1 SGHNT and CDR2 YENEEA. This CDR3 is 14 amino acids long.

Comment on this clonotype: One junction end does not reproduce the germline sequence, and a read error may be involved. The rearrangement links TRBV6-2 or TRBV6-3 to TRBJ2-2; TRBD2 might be the D (5 bases). In germline, CDR1 is MNHEY, CDR2 SVGEGT. This CDR3 has 17 residues. Written as DNA, the CDR3 is TGTGCCAACACTTACACCCAACAGAGGGCCAACATCGGGGAGCTGTTTTTT. It specifies CANTYTQQRANIGELFF.

Worth noting for this clonotype: One junction end does not reproduce the germline sequence, and a read error may be involved. The J gene is TRBJ2-7, the V gene TRBV11-2; perhaps TRBD1 as D (6 bases). The CDR3 is made up of 14 amino acids. Germline-derived CDR1 and CDR2 are SGHAT and FQNNGV. The CDR3 coding sequence is TGTGCCAGCAACTTACCAACAGGGCGCTACGATCAGTGCTTC. The encoded protein is CASNLPTGRYDQCF.

This clonotype occurred many times. The V gene is TRBV12-3 or TRBV12-4, the J gene TRBJ2-2, with 7 bases fitting TRBD2. The CDR3 totals 15 residues. The V segment lost 5 bases and the J segment 6 bases; nucleotides outside the gene matches: 9. In DNA, the CDR3 is TGTGCCAGCAGTCCCAAAGCGGGGTCTGCCGGGGAGCTGTTTTTT. Amino acid sequence: CASSPKAGSAGELFF.

The chain combines TRBV6-2 or TRBV6-3 with TRBJ2-5; D is uncertain. The CDR3 spans 14 residues. The V end lost 9 bases, the J end lost 5 bases, and 19 bases lay between the germline ends. CDR1 and CDR2 (germline): MNHEY, SVGEGT. The CDR3 bases are TGTGCCAGAAGCCTGCCGTCGGATTTGGAGACCCAGTACTTC. Amino acids: CARSLPSDLETQYF.

Notes on this clonotype: A read error is likely, as this CDR3 ends without the conserved phenylalanine or tryptophan. The chain links TRBV4-1 to TRBJ2-5; possibly TRBD2 for D (7 bases). Germline CDR1 and CDR2: MGHRA and YSYEKL. The CDR3 loop spans 19 amino acids. The CDR3 sequence is CTSSQEGRKDIGGRETQYC. The CDR3 region has the DNA TGCACCAGCAGCCAAGAAGGCAGGAAGGATATCGGGGGGCGTGAGACCCAGTACTGC.

Points on this clonotype: The conserved final phenylalanine or tryptophan is absent from the CDR3, which likely points to a read error. The V gene is TRBV11-2, the J gene TRBJ1-1; 7 bases match TRBD1. Trimming removed 6 bases from V and 4 bases from J; junction bases left unmatched: 14. Germline V gives CDR1 SGHAT, CDR2 FQNNGV. CDR3 length equals 16 residues. The CDR3 DNA reads TGTGCCAGCAGATCCGGGGACAGCGGCATGAGCACTGAAGCTTTCATT. Its protein is CASRSGDSGMSTEAFI.

Of note for this clonotype: A read error may produce the germline difference seen at one junction end. The rearrangement uses TRBV11-3 and TRBJ2-3; 11 bases align to TRBD2. The CDR3 has 16 amino acids. Germline V lookup: CDR1 SGHNT, CDR2 YENEEA. CDR3 sequence (DNA): TGCGCCAGCAGACCGGGGACTAGCGGAAACACAGATACGCGGTATTTT. Its translation is CASRPGTSGNTDTRYF.

Comments on this clonotype: Since the CDR3 does not end with the conserved phenylalanine or tryptophan, this likely comes from a read error. V and J are TRBV6-5 and TRBJ1-4; D is unclear. The germline gives CDR1 MNHEY, CDR2 SVGAGI. Trimming took off 6 bases at V and 0 bases at J, with 8 bases between the two ends. CDR3 length: 14 residues. The CDR3 coding sequence is TGTGCCAGCAGGTTACTTGCAACTAATGAAAAACTGTTTTCT. It encodes CASRLLATNEKLFS.

This clonotype was counted at least ten times. This chain joins TRBV10-2 and TRBJ1-1; D not resolved. The CDR3 extends over 14 amino acids. V lost 9 bases and J lost 1, with 15 bases in between. The germline V gene encodes CDR1 WSHSY and CDR2 SAAADI. DNA for the CDR3: TGCGCCAGTGAGTCCGGGAGGGCGAACACTGAAGCTTTCTTT. Translated: CASESGRANTEAFF.

About this clonotype itself: This is likely a read error, given that the CDR3 carries no conserved phenylalanine or tryptophan at its end. The rearrangement links TRBV29-1 to TRBJ2-5; TRBD2 might be the D (6 bases). V dropped 7 bases and J dropped 4 bases, with 13 bases sitting between them. CDR3 length: 12 amino acids. Germline CDR1 reads SQVTM; CDR2 reads ANQGSEA. CDR3 sequence reads: CSARHGGETQYL. Written as DNA, the CDR3 is TGCAGCGCCCGTCACGGGGGAGAGACCCAGTACCTC.

This chain joins TRBV4-3 and TRBJ1-1, with 8 bases fitting TRBD1. In germline, CDR1 is LGHNA, CDR2 YSLEER. This CDR3 has 16 amino acids. Trimming took 10 bases from V and 9 from J; bases not matched to a gene: 22. CDR3 sequence: CANNPRRTGYDIKAFF. The CDR3 nucleotides read TGCGCCAACAACCCACGAAGGACAGGGTATGACATTAAAGCTTTCTTT.

Note on this clonotype: The junction and the germline gene differ at one end; a read error may be behind it. The rearrangement joins TRBV6-1 to TRBJ2-6; D could derive from TRBD1 or TRBD2 (5 bases each). CDR3 length: 15 residues. Per germline, CDR1 MNHNS and CDR2 SASEGT. The CDR3, as DNA: TGTGCCAGCAGAACCGAGGGGTCTGGGGCCAACGTTCTGACTTTC. Translating it yields CASRTEGSGANVLTF.

This clonotype was counted many times. The J gene is TRBJ2-1, the V gene TRBV6-6, with a tentative D call TRBD2 (6 bases). The CDR3 runs to 16 residues. Germline V gene lookup returns CDR1 MNHNY and CDR2 SVGAGI (reference sequence). Trimming removed 5 bases at V and 0 bases at J, with 14 bases between. CDR3 bases: TGTGCCAGCAGTCCCTCGGGCGGGAACTCCTACAATGAGCAGTTCTTC. This codes for CASSPSGGNSYNEQFF.

On this clonotype itself: A much larger clone lies a single base off, so this may be a read error. The gene calls are TRBV20-1 and TRBJ2-1, with TRBD2 identical over 10 bases. There are 21 residues in the CDR3. The germline V gene encodes CDR1 DFQATT and CDR2 SNEGSKA (reference sequence). CDR3 loop: CSARRTTGTSEEVVSNNERFF. In DNA form, the CDR3 reads TGCAGTGCTAGAAGGACTACCGGGACTAGCGAGGAGGTGGTGTCGAACAATGAGCGGTTCTTC.

This clonotype was observed once. The junction does not match germline at one end; this may be a read error. The chain uses TRBV6-5 and TRBJ2-5, with a tentative D call TRBD1 (5 bases). CDR1 is MNHEY and CDR2 is SVGAGI in the germline V gene. The CDR3 is made up of 14 amino acids. Here the CDR3 DNA reads TGTGCCACCAGTGCCCAGGGTGAGGAAGAGACCCAATACTTC. Translated, it gives CATSAQGEEETQYF.

Remarks on this clonotype: A much larger clone lies one base from this, so it may be a read error. The J gene is TRBJ1-1, the V gene TRBV28, with D perhaps TRBD1 (5 bases). The CDR3 covers 14 residues. Deletions cut 10 bases from V and 0 bases from J, with 15 bases between. Germline-derived CDR1 and CDR2 are MDHEN and SYDVKM. The CDR3 protein is CANRAGTVNTEAFF. The CDR3 nucleotides read TGTGCCAACAGAGCCGGGACGGTGAACACTGAAGCTTTCTTT.

Concerning this clonotype: Its ends do not fully match the called genes, so a read error is possible. CDR3 region: CASSFWGYRDSDYGYTF. The CDR3 nucleotides read TGTGCCAGCAGTTTTTGGGGTTATCGGGACAGTGACTATGGTTACACCTTC. The genes are TRBV28 and TRBJ1-2; 7 bases map to TRBD1. Germline-derived CDR1 and CDR2 are MDHEN and SYDVKM. The length of the CDR3 is 17 residues.

As for this clonotype: At one boundary the junction diverges from the germline segment, which might be a read error. This chain uses TRBV12-5 with TRBJ1-2; 8 bases are a match to TRBD1. Germline-derived CDR1 and CDR2 are LGHNT and FRNRAP. The CDR3 loop spans 14 amino acids. The CDR3 spells CAIGLGQGAFGYTF. The CDR3 DNA reads as TGTGCTATTGGTTTAGGACAGGGAGCTTTTGGCTACACCTTC.

This sequence joins TRBV4-2 and TRBJ1-2; D is uncertain. V lost 7 bases and J lost 0, with 15 bases in between. The germline CDR1 and CDR2 sequences are LGHNA and YNFKEQ. The CDR3 runs to 15 residues. CDR3: CASNHDGTSNYGYTF. Written as DNA, the CDR3 is TGTGCCAGCAACCATGACGGAACCTCTAACTATGGCTACACCTTC.

Concerning this clonotype: An end of the junction does not agree with germline; a read error may underlie this. The chain couples TRBV4-1 to TRBJ1-1, with a weak D call TRBD1 (6 bases). This CDR3 is 15 amino acids long. From germline, CDR1 is MGHRA and CDR2 YSYEKL. CDR3 protein: CTSSQGLGAKAEAFF. Here the CDR3 DNA reads TGTACCAGCAGCCAAGGACTGGGGGCGAAGGCTGAAGCTTTCTTT.